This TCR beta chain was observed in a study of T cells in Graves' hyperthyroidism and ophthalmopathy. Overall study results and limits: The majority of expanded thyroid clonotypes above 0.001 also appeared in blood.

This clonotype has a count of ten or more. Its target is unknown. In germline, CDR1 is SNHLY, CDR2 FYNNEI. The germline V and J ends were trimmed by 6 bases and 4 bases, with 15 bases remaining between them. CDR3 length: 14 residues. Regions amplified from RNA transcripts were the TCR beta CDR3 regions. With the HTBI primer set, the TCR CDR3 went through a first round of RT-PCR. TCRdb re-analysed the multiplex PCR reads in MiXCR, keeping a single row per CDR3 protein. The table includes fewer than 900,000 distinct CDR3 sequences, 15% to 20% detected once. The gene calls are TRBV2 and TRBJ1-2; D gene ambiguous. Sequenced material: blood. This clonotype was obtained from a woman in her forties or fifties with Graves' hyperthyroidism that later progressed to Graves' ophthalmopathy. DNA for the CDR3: TGTGCCAGCAGAGAGCGGGGTTTGAGCTATGGCTACACCTTC. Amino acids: CASRERGLSYGYTF.